These 3 T cell receptor beta chains were all obtained from the same sample, sequenced in a study of human T cells and chemical hapten exposure. Time point: patch test 1, 2 weeks after DPC sensitization. Treatment noted: therapeutic diphenylcyclopropenone sensitization with weekly scalp DPC. TCRdb ran MiXCR on the RACE reads and lists one entry per CDR3 protein. The table has about 380,000 distinct CDR3 sequences, approximately 4.4% seen once. The sequencing used whole blood, collected in connection with sensitization to the hapten diphenylcyclopropenone (DPC). These receptors originate from a woman between 50 and 59 years old with alopecia areata. Some clones in this sample may be carry-over from other donors' samples.

In its sample, this clonotype was seen many times. The chain employs TRBV19 and TRBJ2-1, with a tentative D call TRBD2 (5 bases). The V end lost 5 bases, the J end lost 0 bases, and 11 bases lay between the germline ends. This CDR3 contains 15 residues. The germline V gene encodes CDR1 LNHDA and CDR2 SQIVND (reference sequence). CDR3 protein: CASSAFGNSYNEQFF. Here the CDR3 DNA reads TGTGCCAGTAGTGCGTTCGGGAACTCCTACAATGAGCAGTTCTTC.

This clonotype came up many times. The chain carries TRBV5-6 and TRBJ2-3; either TRBD1 or TRBD2 may fit D (5 bases each). CDR1 and CDR2 from the germline V gene are SGHDT and YYEEEE. CDR3 length equals 15 residues. V gave up 2 bases and J gave up 0 bases, with 10 bases separating them. In DNA, the CDR3 is TGTGCCAGCAGCTTAGCGTGGGGGAGCACAGATACGCAGTATTTT. As protein: CASSLAWGSTDTQYF.

This clonotype has a handful of counts. This chain connects TRBV20-1 to TRBJ2-1, with 12 bases that match TRBD2. Looked up from germline, CDR1 is DFQATT and CDR2 is SNEGSKA (reference sequence). Unmatched junction bases numbered 11, after V lost 2 bases and J lost 3 bases. This CDR3 has 18 amino acids. CDR3 in DNA: TGCAGTGCTAGAACCTATGGACTAGCGGGGACCAACTACAATGAGCAGTTCTTC. Its translation is CSARTYGLAGTNYNEQFF.